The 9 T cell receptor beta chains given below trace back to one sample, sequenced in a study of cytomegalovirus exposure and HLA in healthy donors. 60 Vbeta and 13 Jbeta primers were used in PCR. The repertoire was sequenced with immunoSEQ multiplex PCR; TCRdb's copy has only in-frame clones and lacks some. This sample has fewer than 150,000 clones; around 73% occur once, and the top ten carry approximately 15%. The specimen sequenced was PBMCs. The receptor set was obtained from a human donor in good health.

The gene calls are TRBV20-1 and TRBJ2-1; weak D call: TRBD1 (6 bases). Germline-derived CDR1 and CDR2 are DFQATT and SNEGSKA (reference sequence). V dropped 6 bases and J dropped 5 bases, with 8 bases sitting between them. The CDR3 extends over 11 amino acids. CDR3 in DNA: TGCAGTGCCTCAGGGGACAATGAGCAGTTCTTC. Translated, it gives CSASGDNEQFF.

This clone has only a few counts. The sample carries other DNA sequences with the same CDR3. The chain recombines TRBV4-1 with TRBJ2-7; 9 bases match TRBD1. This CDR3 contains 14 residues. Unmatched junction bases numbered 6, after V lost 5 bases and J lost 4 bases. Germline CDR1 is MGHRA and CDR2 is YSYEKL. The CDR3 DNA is TGCGCCAGCAGCTACCCGGGACAGGGTTACGAGCAGTACTTC. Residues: CASSYPGQGYEQYF.

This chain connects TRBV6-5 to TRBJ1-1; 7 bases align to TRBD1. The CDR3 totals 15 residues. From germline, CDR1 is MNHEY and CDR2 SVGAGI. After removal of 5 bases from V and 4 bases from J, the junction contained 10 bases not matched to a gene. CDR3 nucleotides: TGTGCCAGCAGTACTCGACAGGGTACCTCCACTGAAGCTTTCTTT. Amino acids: CASSTRQGTSTEAFF.

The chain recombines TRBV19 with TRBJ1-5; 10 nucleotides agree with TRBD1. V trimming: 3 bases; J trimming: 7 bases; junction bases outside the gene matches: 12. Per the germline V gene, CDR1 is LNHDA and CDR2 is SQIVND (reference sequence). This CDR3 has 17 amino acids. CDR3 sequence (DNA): TGTGCCAGTAGTATCCTACCGGGACAGGGGATTGAGCAGCCCCAGCATTTT. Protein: CASSILPGQGIEQPQHF.

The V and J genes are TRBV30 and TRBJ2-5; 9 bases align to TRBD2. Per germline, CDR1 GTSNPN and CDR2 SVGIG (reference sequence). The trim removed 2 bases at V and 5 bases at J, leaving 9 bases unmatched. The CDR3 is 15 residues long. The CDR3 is CAWSHDSGSGETQYF. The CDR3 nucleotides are TGTGCCTGGAGTCATGATAGCGGGAGTGGGGAGACCCAGTACTTC.

The chain's CDR3 is CAAGQGSNQPQHF. CDR3 coding DNA: TGTGCCGCGGGACAGGGGAGCAATCAGCCCCAGCATTTT. The chain has TRBV2 and TRBJ1-5, with 10 nucleotides matching TRBD1. Germline CDR1 SNHLY, CDR2 FYNNEI. The CDR3 contains 13 residues. V was pared by 11 bases and J by 1 base, with 2 bases of the junction left unmatched.

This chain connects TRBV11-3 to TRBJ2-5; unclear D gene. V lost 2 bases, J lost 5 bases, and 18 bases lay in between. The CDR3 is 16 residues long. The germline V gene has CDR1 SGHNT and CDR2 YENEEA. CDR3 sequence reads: CASSLNSEFAVETQYF. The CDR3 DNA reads TGTGCCAGCAGCTTAAATTCGGAATTTGCGGTGGAGACCCAGTACTTC.

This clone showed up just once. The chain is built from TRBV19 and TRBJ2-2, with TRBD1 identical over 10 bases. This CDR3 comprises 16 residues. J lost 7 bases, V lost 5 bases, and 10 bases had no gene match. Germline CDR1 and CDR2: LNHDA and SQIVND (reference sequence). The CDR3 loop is CASSFPGQGINGELFF. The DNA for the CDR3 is TGTGCCAGTAGTTTTCCGGGACAGGGGATAAACGGGGAGCTGTTTTTT.

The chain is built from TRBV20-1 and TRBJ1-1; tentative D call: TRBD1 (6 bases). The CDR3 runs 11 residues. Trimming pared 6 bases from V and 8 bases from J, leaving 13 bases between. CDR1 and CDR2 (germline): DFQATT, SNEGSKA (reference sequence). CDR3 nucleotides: TGCAGTGCCTCCCAGGGGCGAGAAGCTTTCTTT. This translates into CSASQGREAFF.